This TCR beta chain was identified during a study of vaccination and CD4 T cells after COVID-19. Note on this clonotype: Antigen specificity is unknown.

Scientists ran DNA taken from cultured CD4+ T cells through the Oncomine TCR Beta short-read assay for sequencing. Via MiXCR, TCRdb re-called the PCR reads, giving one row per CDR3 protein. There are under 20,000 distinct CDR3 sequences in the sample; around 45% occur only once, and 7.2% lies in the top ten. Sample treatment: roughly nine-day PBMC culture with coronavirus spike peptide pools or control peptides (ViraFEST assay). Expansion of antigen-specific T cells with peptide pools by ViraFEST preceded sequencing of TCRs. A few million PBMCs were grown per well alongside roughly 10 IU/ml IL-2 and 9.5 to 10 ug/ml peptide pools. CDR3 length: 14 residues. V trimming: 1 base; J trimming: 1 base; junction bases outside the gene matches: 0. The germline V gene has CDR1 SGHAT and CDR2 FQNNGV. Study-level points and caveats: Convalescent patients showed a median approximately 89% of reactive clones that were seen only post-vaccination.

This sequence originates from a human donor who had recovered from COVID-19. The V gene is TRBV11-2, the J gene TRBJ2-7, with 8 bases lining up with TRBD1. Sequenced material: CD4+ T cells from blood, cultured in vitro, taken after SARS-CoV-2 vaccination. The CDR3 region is CASSLGDRSYEQYF. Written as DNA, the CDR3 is TGTGCCAGCAGCTTAGGGGACAGGTCCTACGAGCAGTACTTC.